A selection of T cell receptor beta chains follows, all from one sample in a study of regulatory dendritic cells for organ transplantation. TCRdb's table, derived via immunoSEQ multiplex PCR, lists solely in-frame clones and lacks some. The sample holds tens of thousands of clones; 90% to 95% are singletons and the top ten take approximately 0.11%. What was sequenced was naive CD8+ T cells from blood. The receptors derive from a human donor in good health. CDR3s include the opening cysteine and the closing phenylalanine or tryptophan. A D gene is named only where the DNA matches it firmly. Clone size is stated in some rows and not others, as once, few, many or a class when expanded.

>TRBV27|TRBJ1-4|15|TRBD1|.
TGTGCCAGCAGTTCCCGGGGACAGGGGGCAGAAAAACTGTTTTTT
CASSSRGQGAEKLFF
>TRBV11-2|TRBJ1-4|15|TRBD1|once
TGTGCCAGCAGCCACCCGACAGGGGGTCATGAAAAACTGTTTTTT
CASSHPTGGHEKLFF
>TRBV7-9|TRBJ1-3|18|TRBD1|once
TGTGCCAGCAGCTCAGAAAGACCCACAGGGGGCTCTGGAAACACCATATATTTT
CASSSERPTGGSGNTIYF
>TRBV6-5|TRBJ2-7|16|TRBD1|.
TGTGCCAGCAGTTACGGAATAGGGACAGGGAACTACGAGCAGTACTTC
CASSYGIGTGNYEQYF
>TRBV14|TRBJ2-1|15|TRBD2|.
TGTGCCAGCAGCCAAGATCGTGGGAGGGCCGAAGAGCAGTTCTTC
CASSQDRGRAEEQFF
>TRBV2|TRBJ1-1|14|.|.
TGTGCCAGCAGTGAAATTCTTAATTCTCCCGAAGCTTTCTTT
CASSEILNSPEAFF
>TRBV2|TRBJ1-1|13|TRBD1|.
TGTGCCAGCAGTGCGTCGAGGGGGCAGGGAGCTTTCTTT
CASSASRGQGAFF
>TRBV9|TRBJ1-4|11|.|.
TGTGCCAGCAGCGTCAGGGGAAAACTGTTTTTT
CASSVRGKLFF
>TRBV4-1|TRBJ1-5|15|TRBD1|.
TGCGCCAGCAGCCCGAGACAGGGAGCGGGGCAGCCCCAGCATTTT
CASSPRQGAGQPQHF
>TRBV11-2|TRBJ2-2|11|.|.
TGTGCCAGCAGCTTCGACGGGGAGCTGTTTTTT
CASSFDGELFF
>TRBV6-1|TRBJ1-6|11|.|once
TGTGCCAGCAGTGAAGATATGGCCCTCCACTTT
CASSEDMALHF
>TRBV7-8|TRBJ2-7|15|.|.
TGTGCCAGCAGCTTGGCAGGCCGAGTCTCCTACGAGCAGTACTTC
CASSLAGRVSYEQYF
>TRBV5-5|TRBJ2-1|12|.|.
TGTGCCAGCAGCTTTGAGCTGAATGAGCAGTTCTTC
CASSFELNEQFF
>TRBV5-4|TRBJ2-1|16|TRBD2|.
TGTGCCAGCAGCTTGTTTGGCGGGAGGACGTACAATGAGCAGTTCTTC
CASSLFGGRTYNEQFF
>TRBV7-3|TRBJ1-3|15|.|.
TGTGCCAGCAGCTTAAACGCAGGGGCTGGAAACACCATATATTTT
CASSLNAGAGNTIYF
>TRBV5-4|TRBJ2-6|15|.|.
TGTGCCAGCAGCTTGGGATGGACCGGCAGTGGGGTCCTGACTTTC
CASSLGWTGSGVLTF
>TRBV4-1|TRBJ2-7|13|.|.
TGCGCCAGCAGCCAAGATTTCGTCGACGAGCAGTACTTC
CASSQDFVDEQYF
>TRBV4-1|TRBJ2-6|16|.|.
TGCGCCAGCACCCCCGACGGGGTCTCTGGGGCCAACGTCCTGACTTTC
CASTPDGVSGANVLTF
>TRBV5-1|TRBJ2-1|16|TRBD2|.
TGCGCCAGCAGCTTGGGGGCGGGAGGGATATACAATGAGCAGTTCTTC
CASSLGAGGIYNEQFF
>TRBV27|TRBJ2-2|14|TRBD1|.
TGTGCCAGCAGAGCAGGGGGCCCCGCCGGGGAGCTGTTTTTT
CASRAGGPAGELFF
>TRBV27|TRBJ2-7|12|TRBD1|once
TGTGCCAGCAGACAGGGGGCATACGAGCAGTACTTC
CASRQGAYEQYF
>TRBV9|TRBJ2-3|15|.|.
TGTGCCAGCAGCGTAGGGACGGCCGACACAGATACGCAGTATTTT
CASSVGTADTDTQYF
>TRBV9|TRBJ2-7|15|TRBD2|.
TGTGCCAGCAGCGACGGAGCGGGATCGGACTACGAGCAGTACTTC
CASSDGAGSDYEQYF
>TRBV9|TRBJ1-2|13|.|.
TGTGCCAGCAGCGTAGCGGAAAACTATGGCTACACCTTC
CASSVAENYGYTF
>TRBV9|TRBJ1-1|15|.|.
TGTGCCAGCAGCGTAGACAGACGTATGAACACTGAAGCTTTCTTT
CASSVDRRMNTEAFF
>TRBV27|TRBJ1-5|15|.|.
TGTGCCAGCAATATTCATGAGGGGAGCAATCAGCCCCAGCATTTT
CASNIHEGSNQPQHF
>TRBV19|TRBJ2-7|10|.|once
TGTGCCAGTAAATTTTACGAGCAGTACTTC
CASKFYEQYF
>TRBV9|TRBJ2-1|11|TRBD1|.
TGTGCCAGCAGCAGACAGGGTGCGCAGTTCTTC
CASSRQGAQFF
>TRBV13|TRBJ1-2|12|TRBD1|.
TGTGCCATTGGACAGGGGGCGAATGGCTACACCTTC
CAIGQGANGYTF
>TRBV30|TRBJ2-3|14|.|.
TGTGCCTGGAGTGTTATCGGGGGTACAGATACGCAGTATTTT
CAWSVIGGTDTQYF
>TRBV27|TRBJ1-6|16|TRBD1|few
TGTGCCAGCAGTTTACCCGGGACAGGGCGAAATTCACCCCTCCACTTT
CASSLPGTGRNSPLHF
>TRBV19|TRBJ1-1|15|.|.
TGTGCCAGTAGTGATCATTGGGGGACGAACACTGAAGCTTTCTTT
CASSDHWGTNTEAFF
>TRBV28|TRBJ2-7|11|.|.
TGTGCCAGCAGTACAATAAGCGAGCAGTACTTC
CASSTISEQYF
>TRBV4-2|TRBJ2-1|14|.|.
TGTGCCAGCAGCCAAGTGTCGGGCGGCCGAGAGCAGTTCTTC
CASSQVSGGREQFF
>TRBV5-6|TRBJ1-1|13|TRBD1|.
TGTGCCAGCAGCTCCGACAGGGTCCCTGAAGCTTTCTTT
CASSSDRVPEAFF
>TRBV27|TRBJ2-3|16|TRBD1|.
TGTGCCAGCAGTTCGGTAGGACAGGGGAACGCAGATACGCAGTATTTT
CASSSVGQGNADTQYF
>TRBV14|TRBJ2-2|17|TRBD1|.
TGTGCCAGCAGCCGGAGGACAGGGCACACGGGCACCGGGGAGCTGTTTTTT
CASSRRTGHTGTGELFF
>TRBV10-2|TRBJ2-5|12|.|.
TGCGCCAGCAGTGACCCTCAAGAGACCCAGTACTTC
CASSDPQETQYF
>TRBV25-1|TRBJ1-2|14|TRBD1|.
TGTGCCAGCAGTCTAGACAGGGATAACTATGGCTACACCTTC
CASSLDRDNYGYTF
>TRBV30|TRBJ2-7|14|.|.
TGTGCCTGGACCTCCGGGACTTTATCCTACGAGCAGTACTTC
CAWTSGTLSYEQYF
>TRBV4-1|TRBJ2-2|17|.|.
TGCGCCAGCAGCCAAGGAACCGGACTTGGATACACCGGGGAGCTGTTTTTT
CASSQGTGLGYTGELFF
>TRBV18|TRBJ2-7|15|.|.
TGTGCCAGCTCACCCCCACCAGGAGGGTTCCACGAGCAGTACTTC
CASSPPPGGFHEQYF
>TRBV5-6|TRBJ2-1|13|.|.
TGTGCCAGCAGCCTCGGGTCCTACAATGAGCAGTTCTTC
CASSLGSYNEQFF
>TRBV29-1|TRBJ2-7|13|.|.
TGCAGCGTTTTAGGTCAGGTCTCCTACGAGCAGTACTTC
CSVLGQVSYEQYF